The present T cell receptor beta chain was sequenced within a study of blood T cell repertoires in COVID-19. About the study: Researchers got acute and convalescent COVID-19 samples from the United States, Italy and Spain. T cells, B-cell-depleted T cells, or PBMCs supplied cDNA or gDNA.

Authors' data handling: Amplification with reference gene primers provided the estimates of nucleated cell counts. The repertoire was sequenced with immunoSEQ multiplex PCR; TCRdb's copy has only in-frame clones and lacks some. V and J calls plus clone size are reproduced from that table; the DNA served to infer D and trimming. In the table there are approximately 31,000 clones, 90% of which are singletons. V lost 0 bases and J lost 5, with 4 bases in between. The CDR3 length is 12 residues. Per germline, CDR1 MGHRA and CDR2 YSYEKL. J is TRBJ2-5 and V is TRBV4-1; D uncertain. The receptor was derived from a man in his fifties or sixties with active COVID-19. The sequenced sample was peripheral blood. The CDR3 here is CASSQEQETQYF. CDR3 nucleotides: TGCGCCAGCAGCCAAGAACAGGAGACCCAGTACTTC.